Listed below are T cell receptor beta chains from one sample, sequenced in a study of T cells in Graves' hyperthyroidism and ophthalmopathy. TCRdb recomputed calls from the multiplex PCR reads with MiXCR, one row per CDR3 protein. Among under 750,000 distinct CDR3 sequences, around a sixth were seen once, and the ten largest hold over 15%. Specimen: blood. All receptors come from a woman in her forties or fifties with Graves' hyperthyroidism that later progressed to Graves' ophthalmopathy. CDR3s include the opening cysteine and the closing phenylalanine or tryptophan. The D gene is left open where the match is weak. Where a row states a size, it is once, few, many or the class of an expanded clone; other rows omit it.

TRBD2 | many | TRBJ2-1 | TRBV20-1 | TGCAGTGCTAGCCGCTCTAGCGGGGGGCCATTTGACAATGAGCAGTTCTTC | CSASRSSGGPFDNEQFF
TRBD1 | NA | TRBJ1-3 | TRBV6-5 | TGTGCCAGCAGTTACGAACAGGGGTTGTCATCTGGAAACACCATATATTTT | CASSYEQGLSSGNTIYF
NA | few | TRBJ2-7 | TRBV4-2 | TGTGCCAGCAGCCAAGAGGAGCCTGCCGGCGAGCAGTACTTC | CASSQEEPAGEQYF
NA | NA | TRBJ2-2 | TRBV6-1 | TGTGCCAGCAGATCAGGGCGCCCGAACACCGGGGAGCTGTTTTTT | CASRSGRPNTGELFF
NA | few | TRBJ1-1 | TRBV19 | TGTGCCAGTAGTATGGCCGGAGGTGGGAACACTGAAGCTTTCTTT | CASSMAGGGNTEAFF
NA | few | TRBJ1-5 | TRBV20-1 | TGCAGTGCTAGGGCAGGGACCTACAATCAGCCCCAGCATTTT | CSARAGTYNQPQHF
TRBD1 | many | TRBJ1-1 | TRBV5-1 | TGCGCCAGCAGCTGGGGGACAGGGGCAGGTGAAGCTTTCTTT | CASSWGTGAGEAFF
NA | few | TRBJ2-7 | TRBV20-1 | TGCAGTGTTCTTTCAGACCGGAGCTCCTACGAGCAGTACTTC | CSVLSDRSSYEQYF
NA | many | TRBJ1-2 | TRBV30 | TGTGCCTGGAGTGTTCGAAACTATGGCTACACCTTC | CAWSVRNYGYTF
NA | NA | TRBJ1-5 | TRBV7-2 | TGTGCCAGCAGCTTATGGGGGCTCAATCAGCCCCAGCATTTT | CASSLWGLNQPQHF
NA | few | TRBJ1-2 | TRBV6-6 | TGTGCCAGCAGTTACTCGGTCTCGGCGGGACCCACCGCGTATGGCTACACCTTC | CASSYSVSAGPTAYGYTF
TRBD1 | many | TRBJ1-1 | TRBV15 | TGTGCCACCACCACCTCAGGGGGTGTAAACACTGAAGCTTTCTTT | CATTTSGGVNTEAFF
NA | few | TRBJ1-3 | TRBV15 | TGTGCCACCAGCAGAGATCGGGCCGGGACCTCAATTGGAAACACCATATATTTT | CATSRDRAGTSIGNTIYF
NA | few | TRBJ1-2 | TRBV29-1 | TGCAGCGCGCGGGGGGGGAACTATGGCTACACCTTC | CSARGGNYGYTF
TRBD1 | few | TRBJ2-6 | TRBV18 | TGTGCCAGCTCACCACCTACAGGGGTCAGGGCCAACGTCCTGACTTTC | CASSPPTGVRANVLTF
TRBD1 | many | TRBJ1-1 | TRBV2 | TGTGCCAGCAGAAGGACAGGGCACAACACTGAAGCTTTCTTT | CASRRTGHNTEAFF
NA | many | TRBJ1-5 | TRBV6-5 | TGTGCCAGCAGTTACAGGGAAGGCAATCAGCCCCAGCATTTT | CASSYREGNQPQHF
NA | many | TRBJ1-6 | TRBV3-1 | TGTGCCAGCAGCCGTTGGCAGGGAACTGGAGATAATTCACCCCTCCACTTT | CASSRWQGTGDNSPLHF
TRBD1 | many | TRBJ1-2 | TRBV18 | TGTGCCAGCTCACCACAAACAGGGGGCGTTGGCTACACCTTC | CASSPQTGGVGYTF
NA | NA | TRBJ1-4 | TRBV12-3/TRBV12-4 | TGTGCCAGCAGACCAGGACAGATTACTGAAAAACTGTTTTTT | CASRPGQITEKLFF
NA | many | TRBJ1-5 | TRBV10-3 | TGTGCCATCAGTGAGCGCGATCAGCCCCAGCATTTT | CAISERDQPQHF
NA | NA | TRBJ2-3 | TRBV7-9 | TGTGCCAGCAGCCCCTCAGGGTCAGATACGCAGTATTTT | CASSPSGSDTQYF
NA | few | TRBJ2-5 | TRBV12-3/TRBV12-4 | TGTGCCAGCAGCGGGACACAGAAAAACCAAGAGACCCAGTACTTC | CASSGTQKNQETQYF
NA | NA | TRBJ1-1 | TRBV5-1 | TGCGCCAGCAGCTTGGGCGGGGACCTCGCGATGAACACTGAAGCTTTCTTT | CASSLGGDLAMNTEAFF
NA | few | TRBJ1-1 | TRBV9 | TGTGCCAGCAGCCCGCCGACAGCGAACACTGAAGCTTTCTTT | CASSPPTANTEAFF
NA | many | TRBJ1-1 | TRBV20-1 | TGCAGTGCTAGGAAGGACACAGACACTGAAGCTTTCTTT | CSARKDTDTEAFF
NA | few | TRBJ1-6 | TRBV9 | TGTGCCAGCAGCGCCGACCGGGGACCGAGCGGTGCACCCCTCCACTTT | CASSADRGPSGAPLHF
NA | once | TRBJ1-2 | TRBV15 | TGTGCCACCAGCAGCCTAATGGAACAGGGATACTATGGCTACACCTTC | CATSSLMEQGYYGYTF
TRBD2 | many | TRBJ2-7 | TRBV20-1 | TGCAGTGCTAGAGATGGAGGACTAGCGGGCTCCTACGAGCAGTACTTC | CSARDGGLAGSYEQYF
NA | many | TRBJ2-1 | TRBV7-2 | TGTGCCAGCAGCTTTATCCGGGACGTCGTCCGCAATGAGCAGTTCTTC | CASSFIRDVVRNEQFF
NA | NA | TRBJ1-5 | TRBV6-1 | TGTGCCAGCAGACGCCGGGACACCAATCAGCCCCAGCATTTT | CASRRRDTNQPQHF
TRBD1 | many | TRBJ2-3 | TRBV20-1 | TGCAGTGCCACGAGTCGACAGGGGAGCACAGATACGCAGTATTTT | CSATSRQGSTDTQYF
NA | NA | TRBJ1-2 | TRBV27 | TGTGCCAGCAGTATGGCTCTTAACTATGGCTACACCTTC | CASSMALNYGYTF
TRBD2 | few | TRBJ2-5 | TRBV11-1 | TGTGCCAGCAGCGCCCATCGGACTAGCGGGGAAGAGACCCAGTACTTC | CASSAHRTSGEETQYF
NA | many | TRBJ1-2 | TRBV7-6 | TGTGCCAGCAGCTTAGTGGGCGGACGACATGGCTACACCTTC | CASSLVGGRHGYTF
NA | few | TRBJ2-3 | TRBV29-1 | TGCAGCGCCCTAGATTTGGTCGATCCAGATACGCAGTATTTT | CSALDLVDPDTQYF
TRBD1 | NA | TRBJ1-1 | TRBV19 | TGTGCCAGTAGTATCCCCGTGGGGACAGGGGGCTACACTGAAGCTTTCTTT | CASSIPVGTGGYTEAFF
NA | few | TRBJ2-1 | TRBV9 | TGTGCCAGCAGCGTAGGTGGCCTAGCAACCTACAATGAGCAGTTCTTC | CASSVGGLATYNEQFF
NA | many | TRBJ1-1 | TRBV5-1 | TGCGCCAGCAGCCCCGTACAGGGTGAAGCTTTCTTT | CASSPVQGEAFF
TRBD2 | NA | TRBJ2-3 | TRBV25-1 | TGTGCCAGCAGTGAAGGCCTGACTAGCGTATTAACAGATACGCAGTATTTT | CASSEGLTSVLTDTQYF
NA | few | TRBJ2-3 | TRBV9 | TGTGCCAGCAGCGCCGACAGTAGCACAGATACGCAGTATTTT | CASSADSSTDTQYF